One and the same sample provided the 27 T cell receptor beta chains below, sequenced in a study of T cells in Graves' hyperthyroidism and ophthalmopathy. TCR beta CDR3 region amplification was performed from RNA transcripts. The TCR CDR3 first-round RT-PCR relied on the HTBI primer set. TCRdb redid the calling of the multiplex PCR reads with MiXCR, one entry per CDR3 protein. The repertoire includes about 410,000 distinct CDR3 sequences, more than 14% of them detected once, and 20% sits in the top ten. Source material: blood. The receptors were sampled from a woman in her 30s with Graves' ophthalmopathy.

This clonotype was counted at least ten times. The chain employs TRBV5-1 and TRBJ1-1; D call uncertain. CDR1 SGHRS and CDR2 YFSETQ come from the germline V gene. The germline V and J ends were trimmed by 1 base and 5 bases, with 9 bases remaining between them. CDR3 size: 13 residues. Written as DNA, the CDR3 is TGCGCCAGCAGCTTGAACCTAGGGACTGAAGCTTTCTTT. As protein: CASSLNLGTEAFF.

The V and J genes are TRBV19 and TRBJ1-3; D perhaps matches TRBD1 (5 bases). The germline gives CDR1 LNHDA, CDR2 SQIVND (reference sequence). Deletions cut 5 bases from V and 0 bases from J, with 17 bases between. The CDR3 length is 17 residues. In nucleotides, the CDR3 is TGTGCCAGTAGTCCGTACAGGATAACGAGCTCTGGAAACACCATATATTTT. Amino acid sequence: CASSPYRITSSGNTIYF.

V and J are TRBV6-1 and TRBJ2-7, with D hard to call. In germline, CDR1 is MNHNS, CDR2 SASEGT. The CDR3 has 17 residues. V gave up 5 bases and J gave up 0 bases, with 20 bases separating them. In DNA form, the CDR3 reads TGTGCCAGCAGTCCCCCCCTCGCGGTAGGGAACTCCTACGAGCAGTACTTC. It yields the protein CASSPPLAVGNSYEQYF.

The chain has TRBV27 and TRBJ1-5; D is ambiguous. The V end lost 2 bases, the J end lost 4 bases, and 15 bases lay between the germline ends. This CDR3 comprises 16 residues. Germline V gene sequence: CDR1 MNHEY, CDR2 SMNVEV (reference sequence). The CDR3 DNA is TGTGCCAGCAGTTTAAGGGATCAGTCTCGGAATCAGCCCCAGCATTTT. This encodes CASSLRDQSRNQPQHF.

The chain employs TRBV7-2 and TRBJ2-2; D is uncertain. The CDR3 loop spans 12 amino acids. Between the trimmed V and J ends, which lost 5 bases and 4 bases, there was a span of 5 bases. Looked up from germline, CDR1 is SGHTA and CDR2 is FQGNSA. Here the CDR3 reads CASSVTTGELFF. In nucleotides, the CDR3 is TGTGCCAGCAGCGTAACCACCGGGGAGCTGTTTTTT.

This clonotype was counted ten times or more. The CDR3 reads CASSPRQANEKLFF. The DNA for the CDR3 is TGTGCCAGCAGCCCTCGACAGGCTAATGAAAAACTGTTTTTT. V is TRBV7-9 and J is TRBJ1-4; tentatively, D is TRBD1 (6 bases). With 5 bases removed from V and 3 bases from J, the gap between germline ends came to 10 bases. Germline CDR1 and CDR2: SEHNR and FQNEAQ (reference sequence). The CDR3 has 14 residues.

The table lists this clonotype with many counts. The chain links TRBV28 to TRBJ2-1; 7 bases align to TRBD2. There are 15 residues in the CDR3. Germline CDR1 MDHEN, CDR2 SYDVKM. V lost 7 bases and J lost 5; bases outside the gene matches: 11. The CDR3 is CASKVPGLPNNEQFF. The CDR3, as DNA: TGTGCCAGCAAAGTCCCGGGACTACCTAACAATGAGCAGTTCTTC.

This clonotype was seen many times. CDR3 region: CASRVGGGKHEQFF. DNA for the CDR3: TGTGCCAGCAGGGTAGGGGGGGGAAAGCATGAGCAGTTCTTC. This sequence joins TRBV28 and TRBJ2-1; D is perhaps TRBD2 (7 bases). The CDR3 contains 14 residues. V lost 6 bases to trimming and J lost 8 bases, with 17 bases between them. The germline CDR1 and CDR2 sequences are MDHEN and SYDVKM. Full variable domain (missing parts from reference TRBV28 and TRBJ2-1): DVKVTQSSRYLVKRTGEKVFLECVQDMDHENMFWYRQDPGLGLRLIYFSYDVKMKEKGDIPEGYSVSREKKERFSLILESASTNQTSMYLCASRVGGGKHEQFFGPGTRLTVL.

As regards this clonotype: A much more abundant neighbour one base away suggests this may be a read error. This is likely a read error, given that the CDR3 carries no conserved phenylalanine or tryptophan at its end. The chain recombines TRBV2 with TRBJ2-7; TRBD2 matches 9 bases. The CDR3 sequence is 13 residues long. The junction had 5 bases not matched to a gene; V was cut back by 8 bases and J by 3 bases. Per the germline V gene, CDR1 is SNHLY and CDR2 is FYNNEI. CDR3 sequence: CASRKRGVYEQYI. DNA of the CDR3: TGTGCCAGCCGAAAGCGGGGGGTCTACGAGCAGTACATC.

Many counts were recorded for this clonotype. The J gene is TRBJ1-4, the V gene TRBV20-1; D might be TRBD1 (6 bases). Deletions cut 6 bases from V and 10 bases from J, with 18 bases between. The germline V gene encodes CDR1 DFQATT and CDR2 SNEGSKA (reference sequence). CDR3 size: 13 residues. The CDR3 sequence is CSATGTRRPKLFF. DNA for the CDR3: TGCAGTGCAACCGGGACACGACGTCCAAAACTGTTTTTT.

In this sample, this clonotype turned up many times. In DNA form, the CDR3 reads TGTGCCAGCAGTTCAGGACAGGGGGTATTAGACGAGCAGTACTTC. Its translation is CASSSGQGVLDEQYF. This chain joins TRBV28 and TRBJ2-7, with 10 nucleotides matching TRBD1. The CDR3 consists of 15 residues. CDR1 and CDR2 from the germline V gene are MDHEN and SYDVKM. After removal of 4 bases from V and 5 bases from J, the junction contained 8 bases not matched to a gene.

This clonotype was picked up many times. The chain employs TRBV13 and TRBJ2-5, with 15 bases that match TRBD2. There are 17 residues in the CDR3. Germline-derived CDR1 and CDR2 are PRHDT and FYEKMQ (reference sequence). V shed 4 bases and J 7 bases; nucleotides not matched to a gene: 10. The CDR3 nucleotides read TGTGCCAGCAGCTCCTCTGGACTAGCGGGGGGGCCCGGGACCCAGTACTTC. This gives the protein CASSSSGLAGGPGTQYF.

This clonotype was recorded at least ten times. J is TRBJ1-1 and V is TRBV28; D is ambiguous. The V gene's germline CDR1 is MDHEN and CDR2 SYDVKM. The CDR3 length is 12 residues. V was cut by 2 bases and J by 8 bases, with 9 bases left in between. Written as DNA, the CDR3 is TGTGCCAGCAGTTTAATCCAGCGGGAAGCTTTCTTT. Translation gives CASSLIQREAFF.

The chain carries TRBV27 and TRBJ2-5, with D possibly being TRBD1 or TRBD2 (7 bases each). V lost 11 bases to trimming and J lost 5 bases, with 27 bases between them. Germline V lookup: CDR1 MNHEY, CDR2 SMNVEV (reference sequence). The CDR3 has 16 residues. The CDR3 loop reads CASRRPGGAGFETQYF. In nucleotides, the CDR3 is TGTGCCTCGCGGAGGCCAGGGGGGGCCGGGTTCGAGACCCAGTACTTC.

This clonotype appeared many times. The chain has TRBV20-1 and TRBJ2-1; no definite D call. Germline loops: CDR1 DFQATT, CDR2 SNEGSKA (reference sequence). With 4 bases removed from V and 5 bases from J, the gap between germline ends came to 3 bases. The CDR3 length is 10 residues. This chain's CDR3 is CSAINNEQFF. Written as DNA, the CDR3 is TGCAGTGCTATAAACAATGAGCAGTTCTTC.

This clonotype was seen at least ten times. The chain links TRBV2 to TRBJ2-3; either TRBD1 or TRBD2 may fit D (5 bases each). CDR1 is SNHLY, CDR2 FYNNEI, per germline. V lost 4 bases and J lost 4, with 18 bases in between. This CDR3 has 16 residues. CDR3 loop: CASSVNRDGSADTQYF. In DNA, the CDR3 is TGTGCCAGCAGTGTTAACCGGGACGGGTCTGCAGATACGCAGTATTTT.

There are many counts of this clonotype. The chain links TRBV27 to TRBJ1-5; D perhaps matches TRBD1 (5 bases). Trimming cost V 10 bases and J 4 bases, with 17 bases left between them. The CDR3 loop spans 14 amino acids. Germline V gene lookup returns CDR1 MNHEY and CDR2 SMNVEV (reference sequence). CDR3 protein: CAIITPDSNQPQHF. The DNA of the CDR3 is TGTGCCATCATTACCCCCGACAGTAATCAGCCCCAGCATTTT.

The rearrangement joins TRBV6-1 to TRBJ1-4; D uncertain. The V end lost 4 bases, the J end lost 7 bases, and 10 bases lay between the germline ends. The CDR3 is 13 residues long. CDR1 MNHNS and CDR2 SASEGT come from the germline V gene. The CDR3 nucleotides read TGTGCCAGCAGTGTGAAGGGTAGTGAAAAACTGTTTTTT. Its protein product is CASSVKGSEKLFF.

V usage is TRBV4-1 and J usage is TRBJ2-7, with a possible D match to TRBD2 (6 bases). Germline assignment: CDR1 MGHRA and CDR2 YSYEKL. CDR3 length equals 15 residues. V was clipped by 2 bases and J by 7 bases, with 18 bases between them. The CDR3 protein is CASSQPRTARGEQYF. DNA for the CDR3: TGCGCCAGCAGCCAACCCCGGACGGCCCGGGGGGAGCAGTACTTC.

V usage is TRBV19 and J usage is TRBJ1-5, with a weak D call TRBD1 (6 bases). Germline V CDR1 and CDR2: LNHDA, SQIVND (reference sequence). Trimming cost V 7 bases and J 0 bases, with 13 bases left between them. This CDR3 is 15 amino acids long. The CDR3 DNA reads TGTGCCAGTACCAGGACAGACGGTAGCAATCAGCCCCAGCATTTT. As protein: CASTRTDGSNQPQHF. Based on the CDR3 plus reference TRBV19 and TRBJ1-5, the full variable domain is DGGITQSPKYLFRKEGQNVTLSCEQNLNHDAMYWYRQDPGQGLRLIYYSQIVNDFQKGDIAEGYSVSREKKESFPLTVTSAQKNPTAFYLCASTRTDGSNQPQHFGDGTRLSIL.

This clonotype was picked up a small number of times. The chain carries TRBV15 and TRBJ2-2; a possible D gene is TRBD1 (6 bases). Trimming shortened V by 0 bases and J by 7 bases, and 9 bases separated the two germline ends. Germline V lookup: CDR1 LNHNV, CDR2 YYDKDF (reference sequence). The CDR3 is 14 residues long. The CDR3 DNA is TGTGCCACCAGCAGAGATCCGGACAGCGGGGAGCTGTTTTTT. Translation gives CATSRDPDSGELFF.

This clonotype was observed at least ten times. In DNA, the CDR3 is TGTGCCAGCAGTCCCGGGACACACAATGAGCAGTTCTTC. Translating gives CASSPGTHNEQFF. V gene TRBV12-3 or TRBV12-4 combines with J gene TRBJ2-1; D is possibly TRBD1 (6 bases). V was clipped by 5 bases and J by 5 bases, with 10 bases between them. CDR3 length: 13 amino acids.

There are many counts of this clonotype. The CDR3, as DNA: TGTGCCACCAGTGATGGCCGACTAGCGGGGGACTCGTACAATGAGCAGTTCTTC. It codes for CATSDGRLAGDSYNEQFF. The rearrangement links TRBV24-1 to TRBJ2-1, with 12 positions matching TRBD2. This CDR3 has 18 amino acids. CDR1 is KGHDR, CDR2 SFDVKD, per germline. Germline trimming cut 3 bases from V and 4 bases from J; bases unmatched to any gene: 9.

This clonotype has just a few counts. The genes are TRBV4-1 and TRBJ2-5; 8 nucleotides align to TRBD2. This CDR3 contains 17 residues. Per the germline V gene, CDR1 is MGHRA and CDR2 is YSYEKL. Unmatched junction bases numbered 8, after V lost 2 bases and J lost 0 bases. The CDR3 sequence: CASSQSGSGAYQETQYF. CDR3 DNA sequence: TGCGCCAGCAGCCAATCAGGTAGCGGGGCCTACCAAGAGACCCAGTACTTC.

This clonotype was recorded at least ten times. The V and J genes are TRBV28 and TRBJ2-7; D is perhaps TRBD1 (6 bases). V was pared by 2 bases and J by 2 bases, with 10 bases between. There are 14 residues in the CDR3. CDR1 is MDHEN and CDR2 is SYDVKM in the germline V gene. The CDR3 nucleotides read TGTGCCAGCAGTTTACAGGGGAAGCCCTACGAGCAGTACTTC. Translating gives CASSLQGKPYEQYF.

At least ten counts were recorded for this clonotype. The CDR3, as DNA: TGCAGTGCTAAGACAGTGAACACTGAAGCTTTCTTT. Protein sequence: CSAKTVNTEAFF. The V call is TRBV20-1, the J call TRBJ1-1; possibly TRBD1 for D (5 bases). This CDR3 has 12 amino acids. Between the trimmed V and J ends, which lost 4 bases and 0 bases, there was a span of 6 bases. CDR1 and CDR2 from the germline V gene are DFQATT and SNEGSKA (reference sequence).

This clonotype was seen ten or more times. J is TRBJ1-5 and V is TRBV6-1, with D perhaps TRBD1 (6 bases). With 6 bases removed from V and 4 bases from J, the gap between germline ends came to 13 bases. This CDR3 region has 14 residues. The germline V gene has CDR1 MNHNS and CDR2 SASEGT. CDR3 sequence: CASREGQGNQPQHF. As DNA, the CDR3 is TGTGCCAGCAGAGAGGGCCAGGGGAATCAGCCCCAGCATTTT.